The 25 T cell receptor beta chains reported below all come from one sample, sequenced in a study of T cells in localized non-small cell lung cancer. The repertoire was sequenced with immunoSEQ multiplex PCR; TCRdb's copy has only in-frame clones and lacks some. Of about 2,600 clones in the sample, 37% were seen once. This specimen consisted of normal lung tissue next to the tumor, obtained before any cancer treatment. These TCRs come from a woman aged 40-69 years with stage II squamous cell lung carcinoma.

In this sample, this clone is large. This chain uses TRBV11-3 with TRBJ1-1, with D unresolved. The CDR3 runs 15 residues. Trimming took 1 base from V and 0 from J, leaving 9 bases between them. Germline V gene sequence: CDR1 SGHNT, CDR2 YENEEA. In nucleotides, the CDR3 is TGTGCCAGCAGCTTAGGTCAGATGATGAACACTGAAGCTTTCTTT. This encodes CASSLGQMMNTEAFF. Complete variable domain (other parts from reference TRBV11-3 and TRBJ1-1): EAGVVQSPRYKIIEKKQPVAFWCNPISGHNTLYWYLQNLGQGPELLIRYENEEAVDDSQLPKDRFSAERLKGVDSTLKIQPAELGDSAVYLCASSLGQMMNTEAFFGQGTRLTVV.

This clone occurred once. This sequence joins TRBV29-1 and TRBJ2-5, with D perhaps TRBD1 (5 bases). The V gene lost 0 bases and the J gene lost 1 base, with 15 bases spanning the gap. The CDR3 is made up of 16 amino acids. From germline, CDR1 is SQVTM and CDR2 ANQGSEA. The CDR3 protein is CSVEDLQSRVQETQYF. The CDR3 DNA follows: TGCAGCGTTGAAGATCTTCAGAGCAGGGTCCAAGAGACCCAGTACTTC.

The rearrangement joins TRBV6-8 to TRBJ2-2, with 8 bases lining up with TRBD2. The J segment lost 6 bases and the V segment lost 8 bases, leaving 11 bases of the junction unmatched. CDR1 and CDR2 (germline): MNHGY, SAAAGT. The CDR3 consists of 15 residues. The CDR3 DNA follows: TGTGCCAGCTCACCCGATTACGGGAGGGCCGGGGAGCTGTTTTTT. It encodes CASSPDYGRAGELFF.

This clone has only a few counts. The rearrangement links TRBV10-2 to TRBJ2-7; 7 bases fit TRBD2. The germline gives CDR1 WSHSY, CDR2 SAAADI. J lost 1 base, V lost 6 bases, and 0 bases had no gene match. The length of the CDR3 is 12 residues. CDR3 DNA: TGCGCCAGCAGCGGGGGGTCCTACGAGCAGTACGTC. Encoded protein: CASSGGSYEQYV.

The gene calls are TRBV14 and TRBJ1-2; 8 positions match TRBD1. Per germline, CDR1 SGHDN and CDR2 FVKESK. This CDR3 has 14 residues. The V segment lost 4 bases and the J segment 4 bases; nucleotides outside the gene matches: 5. The CDR3, as DNA: TGTGCCAGCAGCCCGGACAGGGACGGCTATGGCTACACCTTC. As protein: CASSPDRDGYGYTF. The full variable domain, with the rest looked up from reference TRBV14 and TRBJ1-2, is EAGVTQFPSHSVIEKGQTVTLRCDPISGHDNLYWYRRVMGKEIKFLLHFVKESKQDESGMPNNRFLAERTGGTYSTLKVQPAELEDSGVYFCASSPDRDGYGYTFGSGTRLTVV.

The sample holds a few counts of this clone. The genes are TRBV6-8 and TRBJ2-1; 7 bases match TRBD2. The germline V gene encodes CDR1 MNHGY and CDR2 SAAAGT. The CDR3 has 14 residues. Trimming took 6 bases from V and 3 from J; bases not matched to a gene: 5. The CDR3 region has the DNA TGTGCCAGCAGCCCAAGGGAGGGCTACAATGAGCAGTTCTTC. Amino acid sequence: CASSPREGYNEQFF.

V and J are TRBV9 and TRBJ1-5; no firm D call. The CDR3 covers 12 residues. The V gene lost 5 bases and the J gene lost 7 bases, with 10 bases spanning the gap. Germline V gene lookup returns CDR1 SGDLS and CDR2 YYNGEE. The CDR3 sequence: CASSSGGQPQHF. The CDR3 DNA sequence: TGTGCCAGCAGTAGCGGTGGACAGCCCCAGCATTTT.

V is TRBV19 and J is TRBJ2-5; TRBD1 aligns across 9 bases. The CDR3 consists of 15 residues. Germline CDR1 is LNHDA and CDR2 is SQIVND (reference sequence). J gave up 2 bases and V 4 bases, and 5 bases lay outside the gene matches. CDR3 in amino acids: CASSKGTGPQETQYF. CDR3 coding DNA: TGTGCCAGTAGTAAGGGGACAGGGCCTCAAGAGACCCAGTACTTC. The full variable domain, its missing parts supplied by reference TRBV19 and TRBJ2-5, is DGGITQSPKYLFRKEGQNVTLSCEQNLNHDAMYWYRQDPGQGLRLIYYSQIVNDFQKGDIAEGYSVSREKKESFPLTVTSAQKNPTAFYLCASSKGTGPQETQYFGPGTRLLVL.

J is TRBJ1-4 and V is TRBV11-3; 9 bases are a match to TRBD1. Trimming at V came to 0 bases and at J to 5 bases, leaving 1 base not matched to a gene. The V gene's germline CDR1 is SGHNT and CDR2 YENEEA. The CDR3 has 15 amino acids. CDR3 nucleotides: TGTGCCAGCAGCTTAGAGGGACAGGGAAATGAAAAACTGTTTTTT. Its translation: CASSLEGQGNEKLFF.

This clone came up a few times. The V and J genes are TRBV6-8 and TRBJ1-4, with D maybe TRBD1 (6 bases). The CDR3 consists of 15 residues. Germline V gives CDR1 MNHGY, CDR2 SAAAGT. V was trimmed by 6 bases and J by 11 bases, leaving 22 bases between them. This CDR3 is CASSLSGTPSSKLFF. CDR3 DNA sequence: TGTGCCAGCAGCCTTTCCGGGACACCGAGTTCGAAACTGTTTTTT.

The chain employs TRBV18 and TRBJ2-5, with D uncertain. The length of the CDR3 is 15 residues. The V and J ends lost 4 bases and 4 bases respectively, with 16 bases between them. Germline CDR1 reads KGHSH; CDR2 reads LQKENI. CDR3 in DNA: TGTGCCAGCTCACTAAGCCAGGCCCACCTAGAGACCCAGTACTTC. This sequence encodes CASSLSQAHLETQYF.

This clone was counted a few times. V is TRBV11-3 and J is TRBJ2-1; no definite D call. Germline CDR1 and CDR2: SGHNT and YENEEA. This CDR3 is 16 amino acids long. V was trimmed by 0 bases and J by 10 bases, leaving 19 bases between them. The CDR3 sequence is CASSLEGRASLKEQFF. CDR3 coding DNA: TGTGCCAGCAGCTTAGAGGGAAGGGCTAGTTTAAAGGAGCAGTTCTTC.

The V and J genes are TRBV29-1 and TRBJ1-1; D is unclear. The V end lost 7 bases, the J end lost 2 bases, and 20 bases lay between the germline ends. Germline loops: CDR1 SQVTM, CDR2 ANQGSEA. The CDR3 consists of 15 residues. CDR3 DNA: TGCAGCGCCTCCCCGGCACAGCTCCCAAACACTGAAGCTTTCTTT. Residues: CSASPAQLPNTEAFF.

CDR3 nucleotide sequence: TGTGCTAGTGGTTTGGGAGGTTCCCGTTACAATGAGCAGTTCTTC. Encoded protein: CASGLGGSRYNEQFF. The rearrangement joins TRBV12-5 to TRBJ2-1; D is unresolved. The CDR3 spans 15 residues. Per germline, CDR1 LGHNT and CDR2 FRNRAP. Trimming took off 1 base at V and 4 bases at J, with 11 bases between the two ends.

A few counts support this clone. V gene TRBV28 combines with J gene TRBJ1-2, with D unresolved. Trimming removed 5 bases at V and 8 bases at J, with 12 bases between. CDR1 MDHEN and CDR2 SYDVKM come from the germline V gene. CDR3 length: 12 amino acids. CDR3 region: CASSGPLPGYTF. CDR3 nucleotides: TGTGCCAGCAGTGGACCCCTCCCAGGCTACACCTTC.

The CDR3 spells CASSGDGQPNQPQHF. CDR3 coding DNA: TGTGCCAGCAGCGGTGACGGACAGCCTAATCAGCCCCAGCATTTT. The chain recombines TRBV9 with TRBJ1-5; possible D gene TRBD1, 6 bases. The CDR3 has 15 residues. V lost 3 bases, J lost 4 bases, and 14 bases lay in between. Germline assignment: CDR1 SGDLS and CDR2 YYNGEE.

The sample holds a few counts of this clone. V usage is TRBV15 and J usage is TRBJ1-3, with TRBD1 identical over 7 bases. CDR1 is LNHNV and CDR2 is YYDKDF in the germline V gene (reference sequence). The CDR3 consists of 15 residues. V shed 3 bases, J shed 2 bases, and the junction held 4 bases outside the gene matches. The CDR3 protein is CATSSDRDPGNTIYF. The CDR3 DNA reads TGTGCCACCAGCAGCGACAGGGATCCTGGAAACACCATATATTTT. The variable domain in full, completed from reference TRBV15 and TRBJ1-3, reads DAMVIQNPRYQVTQFGKPVTLSCSQTLNHNVMYWYQQKSSQAPKLLFHYYDKDFNNEADTPDNFQSRRPNTSFCFLDIRSPGLGDTAMYLCATSSDRDPGNTIYFGEGSWLTVV.

This clone appeared a few times. The rearrangement links TRBV11-3 to TRBJ1-1, with 9 bases aligning to TRBD1. CDR1 is SGHNT and CDR2 is YENEEA in the germline V gene. The CDR3 sequence is 15 residues long. V shed 6 bases and J 6 bases; nucleotides not matched to a gene: 11. The CDR3 reads CASSLIPGQGAEAFF. In DNA form, the CDR3 reads TGTGCCAGCAGTCTTATCCCGGGACAGGGTGCTGAAGCTTTCTTT.

The chain is built from TRBV6-8 and TRBJ1-2, with 9 bases identical to TRBD1. V gave up 6 bases and J gave up 7 bases; unmatched junction bases: 12. Per the germline V gene, CDR1 is MNHGY and CDR2 is SAAAGT. The CDR3 is made up of 15 amino acids. The CDR3: CASRTGTGTKAGYTF. CDR3 DNA sequence: TGTGCCAGCAGGACCGGGACAGGGACCAAGGCTGGCTACACCTTC.

In its sample, this clone was seen a few times. The V call is TRBV11-3, the J call TRBJ1-1; a weak D match, TRBD1 (6 bases). CDR3 length: 15 amino acids. V dropped 0 bases and J dropped 8 bases, with 16 bases sitting between them. Germline V gene lookup returns CDR1 SGHNT and CDR2 YENEEA. This CDR3 is CASSLETGGLGEAFF. CDR3 in DNA: TGTGCCAGCAGCTTAGAAACCGGGGGCTTAGGGGAAGCTTTCTTT.

This sequence joins TRBV29-1 and TRBJ2-3, with 10 positions matching TRBD2. This CDR3 comprises 18 residues. CDR1 SQVTM and CDR2 ANQGSEA come from the germline V gene. Germline trimming cut 0 bases from V and 4 bases from J; bases unmatched to any gene: 13. In DNA, the CDR3 is TGCAGCGTTGAAGAGGGAGGGGAGAGCGGGGGGGCTCCAGATACGCAGTATTTT. It is translated as CSVEEGGESGGAPDTQYF.

This clone was seen more than once but under ten times. The V call is TRBV6-8, the J call TRBJ2-4; 10 bases are a match to TRBD2. Trimming removed 0 bases from V and 4 bases from J; junction bases left unmatched: 12. The CDR3 is made up of 19 amino acids. Germline CDR1 and CDR2: MNHGY and SAAAGT. CDR3 sequence (DNA): TGTGCCAGCAGTTACTCTGGGCTAGCGGGGGCCCTAACTAAAAACATTCAGTACTTC. It is translated as CASSYSGLAGALTKNIQYF.

The sample holds a few counts of this clone. The chain couples TRBV6-8 to TRBJ1-2; no firm D call. The CDR3 totals 15 residues. V lost 0 bases, J lost 0 bases, and 8 bases lay in between. Germline V gene sequence: CDR1 MNHGY, CDR2 SAAAGT. The CDR3 coding sequence is TGTGCCAGCAGTTACTCGACCAGTTCTAACTATGGCTACACCTTC. Translated: CASSYSTSSNYGYTF.

The chain joins TRBV6-1 to TRBJ2-7; D might be TRBD1 or TRBD2, each matching 5 bases. The CDR3 consists of 13 residues. Germline assignment: CDR1 MNHNS and CDR2 SASEGT. V was pared by 1 base and J by 2 bases, with 6 bases between. CDR3 bases: TGTGCCAGCAGTGAAGGGGGGACCTACGAGCAGTACGTC. As protein: CASSEGGTYEQYV.

This clone was recorded a few times. The rearrangement joins TRBV6-8 to TRBJ2-2, with 11 bases identical to TRBD1. The germline gives CDR1 MNHGY, CDR2 SAAAGT. The CDR3 has 14 residues. V shed 8 bases and J 10 bases; nucleotides not matched to a gene: 9. The CDR3 reads CASCRDRGSTELFF. CDR3 coding DNA: TGTGCCAGCTGCCGGGACAGGGGGTCTACGGAGCTGTTTTTT.